Many counts were recorded for the clone carrying this TCR beta chain. Its antigen is as yet unknown. The authors ran a second PCR of about 6 to 11 cycles using a sample-barcoded 5' primer and a J-beta primer mix. TCRdb ran MiXCR on the 5' RACE reads and lists one entry per CDR3 protein. Here the sample spans roughly 800,000 distinct CDR3 sequences, 36% being singletons. Healthy Caucasian individuals from Russia aged roughly 6 to 90 served as donors. This entry belongs to a study of blood T cells in healthy people across ages. V shed 1 base and J shed 4 bases, with 7 bases lying between them. This CDR3 is built from 13 residues. General observations from the study: Greater diversity and more naive CD4+ cells were seen in long-lived donors than in aged donors.

The sequence derives from a man younger than 35 in good health. Sequencing was done on a sample of blood. The J gene is TRBJ1-1, the V gene TRBV12-3 or TRBV12-4; D remains unclear. The CDR3 loop is CASSLGGTTEAFF. In DNA form, the CDR3 reads TGTGCCAGCAGTTTAGGAGGAACCACTGAAGCTTTCTTT.